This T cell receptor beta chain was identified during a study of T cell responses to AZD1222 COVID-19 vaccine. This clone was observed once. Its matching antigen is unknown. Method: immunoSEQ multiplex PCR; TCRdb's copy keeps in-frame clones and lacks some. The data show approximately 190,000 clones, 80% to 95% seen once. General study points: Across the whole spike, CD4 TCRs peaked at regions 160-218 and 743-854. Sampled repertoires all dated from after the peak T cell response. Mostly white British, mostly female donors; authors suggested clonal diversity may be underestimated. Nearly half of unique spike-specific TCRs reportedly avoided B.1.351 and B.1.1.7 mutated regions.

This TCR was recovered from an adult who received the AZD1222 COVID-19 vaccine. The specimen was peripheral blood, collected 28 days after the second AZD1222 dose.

This CDR3 is CASSQDWGSSSGANVLTF. CDR3 sequence (DNA): TGTGCCAGCAGCCAAGATTGGGGAAGCAGCTCTGGGGCCAACGTCCTGACTTTC. The gene calls are TRBV4-2 and TRBJ2-6; D is uncertain. Trimming shortened V by 0 bases and J by 0 bases, and 12 bases separated the two germline ends. Per germline, CDR1 LGHNA and CDR2 YNFKEQ. The CDR3 consists of 18 residues.